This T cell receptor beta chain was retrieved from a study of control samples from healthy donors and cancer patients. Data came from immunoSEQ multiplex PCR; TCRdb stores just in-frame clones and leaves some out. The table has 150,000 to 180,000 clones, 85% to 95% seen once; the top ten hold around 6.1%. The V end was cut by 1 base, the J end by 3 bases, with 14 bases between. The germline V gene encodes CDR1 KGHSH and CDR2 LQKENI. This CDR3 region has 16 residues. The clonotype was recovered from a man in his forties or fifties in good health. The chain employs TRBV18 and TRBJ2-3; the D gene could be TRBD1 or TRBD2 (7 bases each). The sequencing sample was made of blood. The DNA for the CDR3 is TGTGCCAGCTCACCACTCCGACAGGGAGGGACAGATACGCAGTATTTT. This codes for CASSPLRQGGTDTQYF.